The 5 T cell receptor beta chains reported below all come from one sample, sequenced in a study of T-cell reconstitution after alpha-beta-depleted transplantation in children. This sample's TCRbeta library carried unique molecular identifier barcodes. TCRdb independently ran MiXCR on the PCR reads; one entry per CDR3 protein. This sample carries 670,000 or so distinct CDR3 sequences, around 13% of them seen once, and the ten largest clones take 0.79%. The sample consisted of PBMCs, taken before TCRalphabeta/CD19-depleted stem cell transplant. These receptors were collected from a girl aged 2-9 years with congenital amegakaryocytic thrombocytopenia, due to receive a stem cell transplant.

This chain joins TRBV6-5 and TRBJ2-5, with TRBD1 matching 7 bases. The CDR3 consists of 16 residues. The germline V gene encodes CDR1 MNHEY and CDR2 SVGAGI. The junction had 8 bases not matched to a gene; V was cut back by 0 bases and J by 4 bases. This CDR3 reads CASSYSNIPGGETQYF. The CDR3 coding sequence is TGTGCCAGCAGTTACTCGAACATTCCAGGGGGAGAGACCCAGTACTTC.

This clonotype has more than one count but fewer than ten. The rearrangement uses TRBV4-1 and TRBJ2-7, with D perhaps matching TRBD2 (6 bases). The V end lost 0 bases, the J end lost 0 bases, and 12 bases lay between the germline ends. This CDR3 has 16 residues. CDR1 is MGHRA, CDR2 YSYEKL, per germline. Written as DNA, the CDR3 is TGCGCCAGCAGCCAAGACTTCAGCGGGTTCTCCTACGAGCAGTACTTC. Amino acids: CASSQDFSGFSYEQYF.

The chain joins TRBV10-3 to TRBJ2-1; D gene ambiguous. Germline CDR1 is ENHRY and CDR2 is SYGVKD. Trimming stripped 5 bases from V and 5 bases from J, with 4 bases between. This CDR3 has 11 amino acids. In DNA, the CDR3 is TGTGCCATCAGTTTAGACAATGAGCAGTTCTTC. It specifies CAISLDNEQFF.

This clonotype was observed at least ten times. CDR3 loop: CASSPSGVGYGYTF. In DNA form, the CDR3 reads TGTGCCAGCAGTCCATCCGGTGTGGGCTATGGCTACACCTTC. This chain links TRBV6-1 with TRBJ1-2; D gene uncertain. This CDR3 has 14 residues. Per the germline V gene, CDR1 is MNHNS and CDR2 is SASEGT. With 5 bases removed from V and 4 bases from J, the gap between germline ends came to 14 bases.

The chain recombines TRBV28 with TRBJ2-7, with 7 bases matching TRBD2. Per the germline V gene, CDR1 is MDHEN and CDR2 is SYDVKM. V shed 6 bases and J 3 bases; nucleotides not matched to a gene: 17. There are 17 residues in the CDR3. The CDR3 DNA reads TGTGCCAGCAGCCCTCCCTGGGGGGGGAAAGATAGCTACGAGCAGTACTTC. Translating it yields CASSPPWGGKDSYEQYF.